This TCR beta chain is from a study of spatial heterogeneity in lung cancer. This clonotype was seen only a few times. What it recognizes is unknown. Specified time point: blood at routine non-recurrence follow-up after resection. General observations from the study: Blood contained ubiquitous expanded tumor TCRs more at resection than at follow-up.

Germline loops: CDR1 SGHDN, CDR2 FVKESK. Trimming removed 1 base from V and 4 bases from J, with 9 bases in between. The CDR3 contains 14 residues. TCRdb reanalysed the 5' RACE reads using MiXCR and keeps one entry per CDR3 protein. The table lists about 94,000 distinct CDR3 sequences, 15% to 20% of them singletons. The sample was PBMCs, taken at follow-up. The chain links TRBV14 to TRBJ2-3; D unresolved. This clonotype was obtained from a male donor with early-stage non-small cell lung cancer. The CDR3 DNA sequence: TGTGCCAGCAGCCAAGGCCTAGTCCCAGATACGCAGTATTTT. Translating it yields CASSQGLVPDTQYF.